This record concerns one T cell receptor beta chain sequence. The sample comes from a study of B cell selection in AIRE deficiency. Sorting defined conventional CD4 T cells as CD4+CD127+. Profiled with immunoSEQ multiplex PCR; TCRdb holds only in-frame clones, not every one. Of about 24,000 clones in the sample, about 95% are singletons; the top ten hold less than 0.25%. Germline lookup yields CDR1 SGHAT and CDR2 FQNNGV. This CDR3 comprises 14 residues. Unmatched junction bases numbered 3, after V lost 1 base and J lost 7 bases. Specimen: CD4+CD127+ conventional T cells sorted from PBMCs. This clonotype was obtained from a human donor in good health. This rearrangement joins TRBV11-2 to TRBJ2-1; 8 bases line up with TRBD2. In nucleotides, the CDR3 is TGTGCCAGCAGCTTAGGGACTAGCCTAAATGAGCAGTTCTTC. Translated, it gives CASSLGTSLNEQFF.